This is a list of T cell receptor beta chains from one sample in a study of blood T cell repertoires in COVID-19. Produced via immunoSEQ multiplex PCR; TCRdb's table is partial and in-frame only. The sample yields under 65,000 clones, less than 90% seen once. Specimen: peripheral blood. These receptors all stem from a man older than 75 in a cohort sampled during active COVID-19. CDR3s include the opening cysteine and the closing phenylalanine or tryptophan. D genes are given only for firm matches. Where a row states a size, it is once, few, many or the class of an expanded clone; other rows omit it.

DNA,CDR3,V,size,D,J
TGCGCCAGCAGCTTGTTTAGTCCAGGGTCGGACACTGAAGCTTTCTTT,CASSLFSPGSDTEAFF,TRBV5-1,NA,NA,TRBJ1-1
TGTGCCAGTAGTATGCCCAGGGTTGGGACTGAAGCTTTCTTT,CASSMPRVGTEAFF,TRBV19,NA,NA,TRBJ1-1
TGTGCCAGCAGTTTTCGACAGAAAGAGACCCAGTACTTC,CASSFRQKETQYF,TRBV27,NA,NA,TRBJ2-5
TGCGCCAGCAGCCAAGTGGACAGGGCTAACACCATATATTTT,CASSQVDRANTIYF,TRBV4-1,NA,TRBD1,TRBJ1-3
TGTGCCAGCAGAGTCGGACAGGGAAACACTGAAGCTTTCTTT,CASRVGQGNTEAFF,TRBV7-9,NA,TRBD1,TRBJ1-1
TGTGGGACTAGCGGGGGGAGAGAGACCCAGTACTTC,CGTSGGRETQYF,TRBV30,NA,TRBD2,TRBJ2-5
TGTGCCTGGAGCCCCGGGACAGGAGCTTACGAGCAGTACTTC,CAWSPGTGAYEQYF,TRBV30,few,TRBD1,TRBJ2-7
TGCGCCAGCAGTGAGTCAGGAGGGAGGAACGCCTACGAGCAGTACTTC,CASSESGGRNAYEQYF,TRBV10-1,NA,NA,TRBJ2-7
TGTGCCAGCAGCTTAGCGGACAAGAGGACCCAGTACTTC,CASSLADKRTQYF,TRBV7-2,NA,NA,TRBJ2-5
TGTGCCAGCTCGGACAGGCTTTCCTACGAGCAGTACTTC,CASSDRLSYEQYF,TRBV19,NA,TRBD1,TRBJ2-7
TGTGCCAGCAGCCATCAGGGGGCGGTTTGGTACGAGCAGTACTTC,CASSHQGAVWYEQYF,TRBV3-1/TRBV3-2,NA,TRBD1,TRBJ2-7
TGCAGCGTTGGGGGTGGGACAGATTACGAGCAGTACTTC,CSVGGGTDYEQYF,TRBV29-1,NA,TRBD1,TRBJ2-7
TGTGCCAGCAGCCGACGCGGCGGCTATGGCTACACCTTC,CASSRRGGYGYTF,TRBV7-9,NA,NA,TRBJ1-2
TGCGCCAGCAGCCCCGGGACAGCGAACACCGGGGAGCTGTTTTTT,CASSPGTANTGELFF,TRBV4-1,NA,TRBD1,TRBJ2-2
TGTGCCAGCAGCCCAGGGACAGGGGGCTGGAACACTGAAGCTTTCTTT,CASSPGTGGWNTEAFF,TRBV7-9,NA,TRBD1,TRBJ1-1
TGTGCCAGCTCACCAGGGAGCGGCGAGCAGTACTTC,CASSPGSGEQYF,TRBV18,few,NA,TRBJ2-7
TGTGCCAGCACCGTCCAGATCATGAACACTGAAGCTTTCTTT,CASTVQIMNTEAFF,TRBV6-5,NA,NA,TRBJ1-1
TGCGCCAGCAGCGGAACTAGAGGCGAGCAGTACTTC,CASSGTRGEQYF,TRBV5-1,NA,NA,TRBJ2-7
TGTGCCAGCAGTGAGTTAGGGGGGGCTAGCAATCAGCCCCAGCATTTT,CASSELGGASNQPQHF,TRBV6-1,NA,NA,TRBJ1-5
TGTGCCAGCAGCCCGGGACAATCCTATGGCTACACCTTC,CASSPGQSYGYTF,TRBV6-5,once,NA,TRBJ1-2
TGTGCCAGCAGCTTAGATGGGGGGTCCAGCTATGGCTACACCTTC,CASSLDGGSSYGYTF,TRBV7-8,NA,NA,TRBJ1-2
TGCGCCAGCAGCCCCCATGGGACACCCGGCGGCTATGGCTACACCTTC,CASSPHGTPGGYGYTF,TRBV4-3,NA,NA,TRBJ1-2
TGTGCCAGCAGTTTAGGGACAGGGAACTATGGCTACACCTTC,CASSLGTGNYGYTF,TRBV27,once,TRBD1,TRBJ1-2
TGTGCCTGGCACTCTAGCGGGGGGGCCGCTGAGCAGTTCTTC,CAWHSSGGAAEQFF,TRBV30,NA,TRBD2,TRBJ2-1
TGTGCCAGCAGCTCCTCTACAGGGGCCGGGGCCAACGTCCTGACTTTC,CASSSSTGAGANVLTF,TRBV3-1/TRBV3-2,NA,TRBD1,TRBJ2-6
TGTGCCAGTACACGAATAACAGGGGGATGGAACACTGAAGCTTTCTTT,CASTRITGGWNTEAFF,TRBV19,few,TRBD1,TRBJ1-1
TGTGCCAGCTCACCAAGGGACAGGGGTAATTCACCCCTCCACTTT,CASSPRDRGNSPLHF,TRBV18,NA,TRBD1,TRBJ1-6
TGTGCCAGCAGCCGGACAGACTACGAGCAGTACTTC,CASSRTDYEQYF,TRBV9,NA,NA,TRBJ2-7
TGTGCCAGCAGCTTGGGACAGGGGAGCTCCTACGAGCAGTACTTC,CASSLGQGSSYEQYF,TRBV5-4,NA,TRBD1,TRBJ2-7
TGCGCCAGCAGCTTACGGACCGGGACAGGAGTTTCCAAAAACATTCAGTACTTC,CASSLRTGTGVSKNIQYF,TRBV5-1,once,TRBD1,TRBJ2-4
TGTGCCTGGGCGGGACAGAATAACTATGGCTACACCTTC,CAWAGQNNYGYTF,TRBV30,NA,TRBD1,TRBJ1-2
TGTGCCAGCTCACCAGCAGGGTCTAATGAGCAGTTCTTC,CASSPAGSNEQFF,TRBV18,NA,NA,TRBJ2-1
TGTGCCAGCTCCCTAGGGACAGGGATCAACACTGAAGCTTTCTTT,CASSLGTGINTEAFF,TRBV18,NA,TRBD1,TRBJ1-1
TGCAGCGTTGCTCCCGGGGGAGTCCTGAACACTGAAGCTTTCTTT,CSVAPGGVLNTEAFF,TRBV29-1,NA,NA,TRBJ1-1
TGCGCCAGCAGCTTCGGGACAGCAACAGATACGCAGTATTTT,CASSFGTATDTQYF,TRBV5-1,NA,TRBD1,TRBJ2-3
TGTGCCAGCAGCTTGGGGTTCGCCAGGGTGGGCACTGAAGCTTTCTTT,CASSLGFARVGTEAFF,TRBV5-8,NA,NA,TRBJ1-1
TGTGCCAGCAGCGTAGGTATAGAAGAGACCCAGTACTTC,CASSVGIEETQYF,TRBV9,NA,NA,TRBJ2-5